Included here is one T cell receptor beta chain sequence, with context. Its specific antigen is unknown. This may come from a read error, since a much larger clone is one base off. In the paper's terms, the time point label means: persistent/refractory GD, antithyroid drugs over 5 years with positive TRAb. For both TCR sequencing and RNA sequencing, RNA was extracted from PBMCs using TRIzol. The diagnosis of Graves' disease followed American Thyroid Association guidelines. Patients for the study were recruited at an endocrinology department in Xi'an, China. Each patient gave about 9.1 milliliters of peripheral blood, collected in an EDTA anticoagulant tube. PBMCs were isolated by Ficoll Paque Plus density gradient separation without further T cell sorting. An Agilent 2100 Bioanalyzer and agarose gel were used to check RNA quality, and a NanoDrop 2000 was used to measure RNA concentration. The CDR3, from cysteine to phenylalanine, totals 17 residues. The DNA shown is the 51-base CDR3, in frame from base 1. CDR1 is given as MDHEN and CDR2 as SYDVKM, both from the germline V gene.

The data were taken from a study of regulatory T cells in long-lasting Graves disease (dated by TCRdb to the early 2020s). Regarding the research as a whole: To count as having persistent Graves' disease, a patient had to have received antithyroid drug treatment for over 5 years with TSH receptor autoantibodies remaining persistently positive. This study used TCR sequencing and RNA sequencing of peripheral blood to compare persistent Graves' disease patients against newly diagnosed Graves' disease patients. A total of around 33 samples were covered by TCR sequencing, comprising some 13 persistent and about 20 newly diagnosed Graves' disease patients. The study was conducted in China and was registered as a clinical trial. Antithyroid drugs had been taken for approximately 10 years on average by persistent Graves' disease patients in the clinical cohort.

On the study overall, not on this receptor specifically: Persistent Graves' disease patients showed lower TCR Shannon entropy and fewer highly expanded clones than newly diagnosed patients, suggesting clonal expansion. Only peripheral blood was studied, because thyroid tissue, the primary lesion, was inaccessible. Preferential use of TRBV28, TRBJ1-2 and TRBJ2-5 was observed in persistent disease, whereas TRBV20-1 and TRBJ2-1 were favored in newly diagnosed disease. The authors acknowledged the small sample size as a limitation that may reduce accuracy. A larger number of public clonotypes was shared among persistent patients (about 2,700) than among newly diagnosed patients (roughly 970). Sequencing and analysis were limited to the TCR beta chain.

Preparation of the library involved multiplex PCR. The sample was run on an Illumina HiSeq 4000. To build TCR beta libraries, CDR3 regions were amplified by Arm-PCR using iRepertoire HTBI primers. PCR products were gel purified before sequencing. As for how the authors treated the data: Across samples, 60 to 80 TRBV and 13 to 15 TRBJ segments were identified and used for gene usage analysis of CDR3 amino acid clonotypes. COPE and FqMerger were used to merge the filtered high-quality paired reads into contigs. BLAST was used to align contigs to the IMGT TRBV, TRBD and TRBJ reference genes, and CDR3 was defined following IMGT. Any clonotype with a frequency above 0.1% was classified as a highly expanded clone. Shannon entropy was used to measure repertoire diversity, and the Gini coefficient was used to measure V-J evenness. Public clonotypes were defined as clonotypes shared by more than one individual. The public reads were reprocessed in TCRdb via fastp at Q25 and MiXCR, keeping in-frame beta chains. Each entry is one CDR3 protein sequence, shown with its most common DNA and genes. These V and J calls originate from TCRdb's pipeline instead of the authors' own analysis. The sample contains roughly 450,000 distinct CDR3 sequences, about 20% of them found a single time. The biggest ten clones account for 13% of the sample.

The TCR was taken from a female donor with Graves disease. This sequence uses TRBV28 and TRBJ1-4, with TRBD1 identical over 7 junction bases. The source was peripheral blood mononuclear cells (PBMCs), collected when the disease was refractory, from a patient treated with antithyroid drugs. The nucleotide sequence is TGTGCCAGTTTGACAGGGTGGGATAGTGCAACTAATGAAAAACTGTCTTTT. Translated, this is CASLTGWDSATNEKLSF.